This T cell receptor (beta chain) was captured by sequencing in a study of blood T cell repertoires in COVID-19. Across the study: Collection of acute and convalescent COVID-19 samples took place in the United States, Italy and Spain. T cells, B-cell-depleted T cells, or PBMCs supplied cDNA or gDNA.

This clone was seen only once. Per the study methods: Reference gene primer amplification yielded estimated nucleated cell counts. The protocol was immunoSEQ multiplex PCR, while the TCRdb copy is restricted to in-frame clones and leaves out a portion. That table is the source of V, J and clone size, and D and trimming were worked out from the DNA. The data show 110,000 or so clones, around 85% seen once. CDR3 size: 17 residues. Germline loops: CDR1 MDHEN, CDR2 SYDVKM. The trim removed 7 bases at V and 2 bases at J, leaving 8 bases unmatched. V and J are TRBV28 and TRBJ2-1; 13 bases are shared with TRBD2. The sample consisted of peripheral blood. This receptor was taken from a man in his fifties or sixties with acute or convalescent COVID-19. The CDR3 sequence: CASTQTSGGPAYNEQFF. CDR3 sequence (DNA): TGTGCCAGCACCCAGACTAGCGGGGGGCCCGCCTACAATGAGCAGTTCTTC.